The 7 T cell receptor beta chains in this list originate from one sample, sequenced in a study of cytomegalovirus exposure and HLA in healthy donors. With 60 Vbeta and 13 Jbeta primers, the PCR was carried out. Generated by immunoSEQ multiplex PCR, the TCRdb table keeps only in-frame clones and is missing some. The sample lists 210,000 or so clones; over 75% were seen once. The sequencing sample was made of PBMCs. These TCRs come from a man younger than 30 in good health and CMV-seronegative.

This clone was seen only once. The chain employs TRBV2 and TRBJ2-4, with 7 bases matching TRBD1. The CDR3 is 15 amino acids. Germline CDR1 is SNHLY and CDR2 is FYNNEI. J gave up 0 bases and V 4 bases, and 3 bases lay outside the gene matches. CDR3 DNA sequence: TGTGCCAGCAGTGTGGGACAGCTAGCCAAAAACATTCAGTACTTC. Translated, it gives CASSVGQLAKNIQYF.

This clone turned up a few times. The CDR3 sequence is CASNGKVGGTQYF. Here the CDR3 DNA reads TGTGCCAGTAATGGGAAGGTGGGGGGTACGCAGTATTTT. The chain links TRBV19 to TRBJ2-3, with D tentatively TRBD2 (6 bases). Trimming pared 7 bases from V and 8 bases from J, leaving 16 bases between. The CDR3 sequence is 13 residues long. CDR1 LNHDA and CDR2 SQIVND come from the germline V gene (reference sequence).

Only one count was recorded for this clone. The chain carries TRBV28 and TRBJ2-7; 10 nucleotides agree with TRBD1. From germline, CDR1 is MDHEN and CDR2 SYDVKM. V was clipped by 1 base and J by 3 bases; unmatched bases: 6. The CDR3 covers 16 residues. The CDR3 DNA is TGTGCCAGCAGTTTATACCGGGACAGGGGCGACTACGAGCAGTACTTC. Its translation: CASSLYRDRGDYEQYF.

The chain is built from TRBV5-1 and TRBJ1-4, with 10 bases that match TRBD1. Germline trimming cut 0 bases from V and 5 bases from J; bases unmatched to any gene: 4. The germline CDR1 and CDR2 sequences are SGHRS and YFSETQ. The CDR3 has 16 amino acids. The CDR3 nucleotides read TGCGCCAGCAGCTTGGGGGACAGGGGACGGAATGAAAAACTGTTTTTT. This encodes CASSLGDRGRNEKLFF.

The chain is built from TRBV30 and TRBJ2-7, with 11 bases identical to TRBD2. CDR1 and CDR2 (germline): GTSNPN, SVGIG (reference sequence). With V trimmed by 4 bases and J by 4 bases, 6 bases remained unmatched. This CDR3 spans 14 amino acids. In nucleotides, the CDR3 is TGTGCCTGGACGCCCGGGACTAGCGGTTACGAGCAGTACTTC. Translation gives CAWTPGTSGYEQYF.

This clone was counted once. V gene TRBV30 combines with J gene TRBJ1-5, with 7 bases that match TRBD1. The CDR3 consists of 18 residues. With V trimmed by 1 base and J by 4 bases, 16 bases remained unmatched. Germline CDR1 reads GTSNPN; CDR2 reads SVGIG (reference sequence). The chain's CDR3 is CAWSDSGSWTGRNQPQHF. CDR3 bases: TGTGCCTGGAGTGATTCGGGGAGTTGGACAGGCCGAAATCAGCCCCAGCATTTT.

The gene calls are TRBV27 and TRBJ2-3, with TRBD2 matching 7 bases. Germline V gene sequence: CDR1 MNHEY, CDR2 SMNVEV (reference sequence). V was pared by 5 bases and J by 0 bases, with 2 bases of the junction left unmatched. The CDR3 contains 14 residues. CDR3: CASSVTSSTDTQYF. In nucleotides, the CDR3 is TGTGCCAGCAGTGTGACTAGCAGCACAGATACGCAGTATTTT.